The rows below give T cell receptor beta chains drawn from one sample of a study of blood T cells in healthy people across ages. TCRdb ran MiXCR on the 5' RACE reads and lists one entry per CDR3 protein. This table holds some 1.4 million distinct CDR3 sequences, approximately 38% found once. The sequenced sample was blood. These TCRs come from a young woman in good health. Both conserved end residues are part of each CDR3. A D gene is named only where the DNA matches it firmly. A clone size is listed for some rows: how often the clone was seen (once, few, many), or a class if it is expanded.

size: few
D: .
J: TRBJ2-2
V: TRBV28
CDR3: CATLGGGANTGELFF
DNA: TGTGCCACCTTAGGAGGGGGGGCGAACACCGGGGAGCTGTTTTTT

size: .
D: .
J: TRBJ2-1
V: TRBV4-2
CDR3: CASSLTGEKSYNEQFF
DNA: TGTGCCAGCAGCCTTACGGGGGAGAAGTCCTACAATGAGCAGTTCTTC

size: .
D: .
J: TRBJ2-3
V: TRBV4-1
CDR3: CASSPTGGGQPSDTQYF
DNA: TGCGCCAGCAGCCCCACGGGGGGTGGACAGCCGTCGGATACGCAGTATTTT

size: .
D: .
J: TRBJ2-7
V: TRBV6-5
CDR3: CARRPGNYNEQYF
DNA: TGTGCCAGGAGGCCGGGGAATTACAATGAGCAGTACTTC

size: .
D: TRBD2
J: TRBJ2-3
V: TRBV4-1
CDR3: CASSRVLADRDTQYF
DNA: TGCGCCAGCAGCCGAGTACTAGCGGACCGGGATACGCAGTATTTT

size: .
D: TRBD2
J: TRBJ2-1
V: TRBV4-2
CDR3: CASRNTSGGAAEQFF
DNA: TGTGCCAGCAGAAACACTAGCGGGGGGGCCGCTGAGCAGTTCTTC

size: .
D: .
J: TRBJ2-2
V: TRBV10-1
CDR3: CASSWSGGELFF
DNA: TGCGCCAGCAGTTGGAGTGGAGGGGAGCTGTTTTTT

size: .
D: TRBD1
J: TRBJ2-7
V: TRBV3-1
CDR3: CASSQTRDSSYEQYF
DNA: TGTGCCAGCAGCCAGACCCGGGACAGCTCCTACGAGCAGTACTTC

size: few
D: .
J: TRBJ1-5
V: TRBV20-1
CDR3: CSALQNSGQSNQPQHF
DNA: TGCAGTGCCCTACAAAACTCCGGACAGAGCAATCAGCCCCAGCATTTT

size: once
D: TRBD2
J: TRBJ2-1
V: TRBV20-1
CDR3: CSALRLAGAGQFF
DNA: TGCAGTGCTCTTCGACTAGCGGGAGCAGGGCAGTTCTTC

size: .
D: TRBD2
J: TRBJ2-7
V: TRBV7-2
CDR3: CASSSRGASGTIVYEQYF
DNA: TGTGCCAGCAGCTCAAGGGGGGCTAGCGGGACCATCGTCTACGAGCAGTACTTC

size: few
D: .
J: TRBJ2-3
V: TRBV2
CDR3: CASSGLSGSRDTQYF
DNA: TGTGCCAGCAGTGGGCTATCAGGGAGTAGGGATACGCAGTATTTT

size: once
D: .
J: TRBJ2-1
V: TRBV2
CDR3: CASSEGRALSYNEQFF
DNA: TGTGCCAGCAGTGAAGGCCGGGCGTTGTCCTACAATGAGCAGTTCTTC

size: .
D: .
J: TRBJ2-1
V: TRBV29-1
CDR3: CSVAGGQAYEQFF
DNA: TGCAGCGTTGCGGGGGGACAGGCCTACGAGCAGTTCTTC

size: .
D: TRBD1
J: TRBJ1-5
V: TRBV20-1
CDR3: CSLGQGVSNQPQHF
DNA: TGCAGTCTTGGACAGGGGGTTAGCAATCAGCCCCAGCATTTT

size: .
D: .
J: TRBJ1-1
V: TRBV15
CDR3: CATSRDVHPNTEAFF
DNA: TGTGCCACCAGCAGAGATGTCCACCCGAACACTGAAGCTTTCTTT

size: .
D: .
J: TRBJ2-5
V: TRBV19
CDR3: CASSIWGAETQYF
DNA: TGTGCCAGTAGTATTTGGGGCGCAGAGACCCAGTACTTC

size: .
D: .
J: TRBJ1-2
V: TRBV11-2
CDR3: CASSLGRGSSGYTF
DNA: TGTGCCAGCAGCTTAGGTCGGGGTTCTTCCGGCTACACCTTC

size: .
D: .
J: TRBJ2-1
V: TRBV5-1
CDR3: CASSHRAGDEQFF
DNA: TGCGCCAGCAGCCATCGAGCGGGCGATGAACAGTTCTTC

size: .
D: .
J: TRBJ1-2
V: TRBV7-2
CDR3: CASSPGGSRFGYTF
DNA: TGTGCCAGCAGCCCCGGGGGGTCGCGGTTTGGCTACACCTTC

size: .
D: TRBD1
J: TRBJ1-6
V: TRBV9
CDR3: CASSVGQDYSPLHF
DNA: TGTGCCAGCAGCGTCGGACAGGATTATTCACCCCTCCACTTT

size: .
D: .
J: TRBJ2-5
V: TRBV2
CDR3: CASGHGTQYF
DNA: TGTGCCAGCGGCCATGGGACCCAGTACTTC

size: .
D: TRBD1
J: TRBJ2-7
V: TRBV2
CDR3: CASRTGTGLEQYF
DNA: TGTGCCAGCAGAACCGGGACAGGGCTCGAGCAGTACTTC

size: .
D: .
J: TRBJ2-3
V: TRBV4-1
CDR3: CASGPEAFGTDTQYF
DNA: TGCGCCAGCGGCCCGGAAGCCTTCGGAACAGATACGCAGTATTTT

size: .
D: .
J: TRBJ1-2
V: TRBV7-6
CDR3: CASSPDVGSYGYTF
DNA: TGTGCCAGCAGCCCCGATGTCGGATCCTATGGCTACACCTTC

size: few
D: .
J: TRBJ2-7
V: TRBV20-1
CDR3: CSASSGSRSDEQYF
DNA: TGCAGTGCGTCAAGTGGCTCCAGGTCGGACGAGCAGTACTTC

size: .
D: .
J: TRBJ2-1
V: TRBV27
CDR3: CASSLSGSGQFF
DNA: TGTGCCAGCAGTTTGAGTGGGAGCGGGCAGTTCTTC

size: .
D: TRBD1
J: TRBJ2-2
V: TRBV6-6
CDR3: CASSYRLTGPNTGELFF
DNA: TGTGCCAGCAGTTACCGGTTGACAGGGCCGAACACCGGGGAGCTGTTTTTT

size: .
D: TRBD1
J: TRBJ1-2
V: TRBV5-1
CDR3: CASSLEPTGTGSDYGYTF
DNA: TGCGCCAGCAGCTTGGAACCCACCGGGACAGGGAGTGACTATGGCTACACCTTC

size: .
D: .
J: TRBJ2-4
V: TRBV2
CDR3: CASSGLEVGEQYF
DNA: TGTGCCAGCAGCGGGCTGGAGGTTGGGGAGCAGTACTTC

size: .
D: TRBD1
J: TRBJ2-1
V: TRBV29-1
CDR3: CSVGQGVETQFF
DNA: TGCAGCGTTGGGCAGGGGGTAGAGACCCAGTTCTTC

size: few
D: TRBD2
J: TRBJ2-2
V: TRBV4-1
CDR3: CASSRGAGLAGNTGELFF
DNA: TGCGCCAGCAGCCGCGGTGCGGGACTAGCGGGGAACACCGGGGAGCTGTTTTTT

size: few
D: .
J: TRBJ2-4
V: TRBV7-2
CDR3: CASSQTRFIKNIQYF
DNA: TGTGCCAGCAGCCAGACTAGATTTATCAAAAACATTCAGTACTTC

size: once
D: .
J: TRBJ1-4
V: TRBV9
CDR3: CASSVDSGERSNEKLFF
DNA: TGTGCCAGCAGCGTAGATTCAGGGGAAAGGTCTAATGAAAAACTGTTTTTT

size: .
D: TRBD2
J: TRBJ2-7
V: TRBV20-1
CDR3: CSAAGGVASYEQYF
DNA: TGCAGTGCGGCGGGGGGAGTGGCCTCCTACGAGCAGTACTTC

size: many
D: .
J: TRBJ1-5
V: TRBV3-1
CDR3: CASSQDPTRGYEPQHF
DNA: TGTGCCAGCAGCCAAGATCCCACCAGGGGATATGAGCCCCAGCATTTT

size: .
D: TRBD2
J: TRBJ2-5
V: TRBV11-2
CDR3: CASSAPGTSQETQYF
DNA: TGTGCCAGCAGCGCCCCCGGGACTAGCCAAGAGACCCAGTACTTC

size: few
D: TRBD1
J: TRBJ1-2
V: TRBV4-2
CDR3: CASSQALDREGYTF
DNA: TGTGCCAGCAGCCAAGCCCTCGACAGGGAGGGCTACACCTTC

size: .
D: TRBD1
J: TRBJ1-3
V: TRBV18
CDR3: CASSPGQGASGNTIYF
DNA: TGTGCCAGCTCACCCGGACAGGGGGCCTCTGGAAACACCATATATTTT

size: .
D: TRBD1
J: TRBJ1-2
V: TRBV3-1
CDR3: CASSQLFYRGRRGSGYTF
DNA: TGTGCCAGCAGCCAACTATTCTACAGGGGGAGGAGAGGATCTGGCTACACCTTC

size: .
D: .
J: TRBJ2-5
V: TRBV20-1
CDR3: CSARSPRVPETQYF
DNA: TGCAGTGCTAGATCTCCTAGGGTCCCGGAGACCCAGTACTTC

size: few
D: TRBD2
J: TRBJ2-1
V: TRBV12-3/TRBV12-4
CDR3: CASSSLAGGRNNEQFF
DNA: TGTGCCAGCAGTTCCCTAGCGGGGGGGAGAAACAATGAGCAGTTCTTC

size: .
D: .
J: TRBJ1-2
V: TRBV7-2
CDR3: CASSLSNFNYGYTF
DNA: TGTGCCAGCAGCTTATCCAACTTTAACTATGGCTACACCTTC

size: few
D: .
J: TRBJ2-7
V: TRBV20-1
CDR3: CSAGQGWQVSSYEQYF
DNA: TGCAGTGCTGGCCAAGGCTGGCAGGTGAGCTCCTACGAGCAGTACTTC

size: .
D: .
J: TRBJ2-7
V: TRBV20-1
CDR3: CSATIGTYEQYF
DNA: TGCAGTGCTACCATCGGAACCTACGAGCAGTACTTC

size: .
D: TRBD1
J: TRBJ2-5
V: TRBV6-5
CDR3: CASSREQGQSETQYF
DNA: TGTGCCAGCAGCCGCGAACAGGGGCAATCAGAGACCCAGTACTTC

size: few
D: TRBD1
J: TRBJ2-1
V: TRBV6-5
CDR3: CASRETGVHEQFF
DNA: TGTGCCAGCAGGGAGACAGGGGTACATGAGCAGTTCTTC

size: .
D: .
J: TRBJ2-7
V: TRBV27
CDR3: CASSTRRSSYEQYF
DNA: TGTGCCAGCAGTACCCGGAGGAGCTCCTACGAGCAGTACTTC

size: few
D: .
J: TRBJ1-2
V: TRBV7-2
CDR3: CASSSRMTNYGYTF
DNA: TGTGCCAGCAGCTCGCGGATGACTAACTATGGCTACACCTTC